This T cell receptor (beta chain) emerged from a study of blood T cell repertoires in COVID-19. Study-level information: Some COVID-19 samples were acute and others convalescent; all came from the United States, Italy and Spain. PBMCs, B-cell-depleted T cells, or T cells provided the cDNA or gDNA that made up the material.

This clone was seen only a few times. This specimen includes other DNA sequences encoding the same CDR3. The CDR3 extends over 15 amino acids. Germline CDR1 and CDR2: SGHRS and YFSETQ. The V end was cut by 2 bases, the J end by 4 bases, with 13 bases between. Per the original methods: Amplified reference gene primers provided the basis for estimating nucleated cell counts. Sequenced by immunoSEQ multiplex PCR; TCRdb stores in-frame clones only, minus some. Clone size and the V and J calls come from that table; the DNA yielded D and trimming. Among hundreds of thousands of clones, 85% were seen once, and the ten largest hold less than 4.5%.

The sequencing sample was made of peripheral blood. The source of this sequence is a woman in her forties or fifties with active or convalescent COVID-19. This chain uses TRBV5-1 with TRBJ1-5; TRBD1 is a possible D gene (6 bases). The CDR3 region has the DNA TGCGCCAGCAGCTTAGCAGGGGTAGGGAATCAGCCCCAGCATTTT. It is translated as CASSLAGVGNQPQHF.